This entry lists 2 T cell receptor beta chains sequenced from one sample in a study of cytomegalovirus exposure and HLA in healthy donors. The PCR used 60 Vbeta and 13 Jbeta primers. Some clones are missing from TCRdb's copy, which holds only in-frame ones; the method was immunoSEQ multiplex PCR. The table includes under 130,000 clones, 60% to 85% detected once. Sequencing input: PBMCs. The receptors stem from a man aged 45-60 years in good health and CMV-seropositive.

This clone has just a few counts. As DNA, the CDR3 is TGTGCCAGCAGCCCGCCCTACACGGGACAGGACTCCTACGAGCAGTACTTC. Translated: CASSPPYTGQDSYEQYF. The rearrangement uses TRBV13 and TRBJ2-7; 8 nucleotides line up with TRBD1. CDR1 and CDR2 (germline): PRHDT, FYEKMQ (reference sequence). The CDR3 has 17 amino acids. V shed 5 bases, J shed 0 bases, and the junction held 12 bases outside the gene matches.

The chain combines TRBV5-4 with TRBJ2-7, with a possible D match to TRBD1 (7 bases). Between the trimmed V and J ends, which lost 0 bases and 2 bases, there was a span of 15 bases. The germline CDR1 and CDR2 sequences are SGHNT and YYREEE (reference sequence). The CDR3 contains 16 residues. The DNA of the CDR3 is TGTGCCAGCAGCTTGGTACGTCAGGGGGGAACCTACGAGCAGTACTTC. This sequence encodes CASSLVRQGGTYEQYF. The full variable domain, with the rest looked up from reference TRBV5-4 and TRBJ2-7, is ETGVTQSPTHLIKTRGQQVTLRCSSQSGHNTVSWYQQALGQGPQFIFQYYREEENGRGNFPPRFSGLQFPNYSSELNVNALELDDSALYLCASSLVRQGGTYEQYFGPGTRLTVT.